Listed here are 26 T cell receptor beta chains from one sample, sequenced in a study of OX40 agonist ivuxolimab in advanced cancers. Sequenced by immunoSEQ multiplex PCR; TCRdb stores in-frame clones only, minus some. The table lists roughly 17,000 clones, around 80% of them singletons. This specimen was CD4+ or CD8+ T cells sorted from blood, taken in a trial of the OX40 agonist ivuxolimab. The receptors shown here come from an adult with an advanced solid tumor such as melanoma, head and neck, liver or kidney cancer.

The CDR3 DNA reads TGTGCCAGCAGCGTTCGACAGGGAATGGCCACTGAAGCTTTCTTT. Its protein is CASSVRQGMATEAFF. The genes are TRBV9 and TRBJ1-1, with 7 bases that match TRBD1. CDR1 is SGDLS and CDR2 is YYNGEE in the germline V gene. V dropped 2 bases and J dropped 4; count of bases not matched to a gene: 8. The CDR3 consists of 15 residues.

This clone was found once. CDR3 DNA: TGTGCCAGCAGTTACGGGACTGGTGGCTACACCTTC. It translates to CASSYGTGGYTF. V and J are TRBV6-5 and TRBJ1-2, with D possibly TRBD1 on 5 matching bases. This CDR3 is built from 12 residues. In germline, CDR1 is MNHEY, CDR2 SVGAGI. V was trimmed by 2 bases and J by 7 bases, leaving 8 bases between them.

The CDR3: CASSLDFGTAYGYTF. In DNA form, the CDR3 reads TGTGCCAGCAGCTTAGATTTTGGGACGGCTTATGGCTACACCTTC. The J gene is TRBJ1-2, the V gene TRBV11-2; possibly TRBD1 for D (5 bases). Germline V lookup: CDR1 SGHAT, CDR2 FQNNGV. The V end was cut by 0 bases, the J end by 5 bases, with 13 bases between. This CDR3 comprises 15 residues.

The rearrangement joins TRBV7-9 to TRBJ2-3, with a tentative D call TRBD1 (6 bases). The CDR3 consists of 17 residues. Germline CDR1 reads SEHNR; CDR2 reads FQNEAQ (reference sequence). V shed 1 base and J shed 4 bases, with 18 bases lying between them. The CDR3 here is CASSLGWGQIGADTQYF. The CDR3, as DNA: TGTGCCAGCAGCTTAGGATGGGGGCAGATTGGAGCAGATACGCAGTATTTT. The full variable domain, completed using reference TRBV7-9 and TRBJ2-3, is DTGVSQNPRHKITKRGQNVTFRCDPISEHNRLYWYRQTLGQGPEFLTYFQNEAQLEKSRLLSDRFSAERPKGSFSTLEIQRTEQGDSAMYLCASSLGWGQIGADTQYFGPGTRLTVL.

This clone appeared once. The rearrangement joins TRBV12-5 to TRBJ1-5, with a possible D match to TRBD1 (5 bases). The length of the CDR3 is 13 residues. The V end lost 11 bases, the J end lost 3 bases, and 14 bases lay between the germline ends. In germline, CDR1 is LGHNT, CDR2 FRNRAP. The CDR3 DNA sequence: TGTGCTTCCGGGCCAGGGTTCAATCAGCCCCAGCATTTT. It is translated as CASGPGFNQPQHF. Supplemented by reference TRBV12-5 and TRBJ1-5, the full variable domain reads DARVTQTPRHKVTEMGQEVTMRCQPILGHNTVFWYRQTMMQGLELLAYFRNRAPLDDSGMPKDRFSAEMPDATLATLKIQPSEPRDSAVYFCASGPGFNQPQHFGDGTRLSIL.

The gene calls are TRBV27 and TRBJ2-3; 10 positions agree with TRBD2. J was trimmed by 4 bases and V by 4 bases; bases with no gene match: 5. The CDR3 is 15 residues long. Germline lookup yields CDR1 MNHEY and CDR2 SMNVEV (reference sequence). The DNA for the CDR3 is TGTGCCAGCAGTTCTAGCGGGAGAAGGTCAGATACGCAGTATTTT. Protein: CASSSSGRRSDTQYF.

This clone was picked up one time. DNA of the CDR3: TGTGCCAGCTCATCGACAGCGGCTGAGGCCAAAAACATTCAGTACTTC. This codes for CASSSTAAEAKNIQYF. The chain joins TRBV18 to TRBJ2-4, with D perhaps being TRBD1 or TRBD2 (5 bases each). The CDR3 sequence is 16 residues long. Looked up from germline, CDR1 is KGHSH and CDR2 is LQKENI. Trimming cost V 5 bases and J 1 base, with 15 bases left between them.

This clone was seen just once. The gene calls are TRBV21-1 and TRBJ2-7; TRBD2, the table's D call, lacks a check against the DNA. TRBV21-1 represents a pseudogene. The CDR3 covers 13 residues. The CDR3 protein is CASSSLQRSEQYF. The CDR3 coding sequence is TGTGCCAGCAGCTCCCTTCAACGGAGTGAGCAGTACTTC.

As DNA, the CDR3 is TGTGCCAGCCGAGGACAGGGGACGAACACCGGGGAGCTGTTTTTT. It codes for CASRGQGTNTGELFF. The rearrangement links TRBV5-4 to TRBJ2-2, with 9 bases aligning to TRBD1. Germline loops: CDR1 SGHNT, CDR2 YYREEE (reference sequence). This CDR3 has 15 amino acids. With 7 bases clipped from V and 0 bases from J, the junction kept 4 bases outside the gene matches.

The V call is TRBV10-1, the J call TRBJ2-2; D possibly uses TRBD1 or TRBD2 (5 bases each). There are 12 residues in the CDR3. Between the trimmed V and J ends, which lost 4 bases and 6 bases, there was a span of 6 bases. The germline CDR1 and CDR2 sequences are WNHNN and SYGVQD (reference sequence). DNA of the CDR3: TGCGCCAGCAGTGGAGGGGCCGGGGAGCTGTTTTTT. Residues: CASSGGAGELFF.

This clone was seen only once. The chain carries TRBV7-6 and TRBJ2-5, with D tentatively TRBD2 (6 bases). V gave up 5 bases and J gave up 7 bases, with 11 bases separating them. This CDR3 contains 12 residues. CDR1 is SGHVS, CDR2 FNYEAQ, per germline. The CDR3 loop reads CASSQNGGTQYF. DNA of the CDR3: TGTGCCAGCAGCCAAAACGGGGGGACCCAGTACTTC.

V is TRBV19 and J is TRBJ1-2, with D possibly TRBD1 on 5 matching bases. Germline CDR1 LNHDA, CDR2 SQIVND (reference sequence). V lost 7 bases, J lost 2 bases, and 8 bases lay in between. The CDR3 runs to 12 residues. In DNA, the CDR3 is TGTGCCAGTAACAACAGGAACTATGGCTACACCTTC. Translating it yields CASNNRNYGYTF.

V and J are TRBV18 and TRBJ1-4; D is possibly TRBD1 (5 bases). V was pared by 3 bases and J by 0 bases, with 14 bases between. Germline V CDR1 and CDR2: KGHSH, LQKENI. The CDR3 is 17 residues long. The CDR3 here is CASSPLGAGTTNEKLFF. In DNA, the CDR3 is TGTGCCAGCTCACCCCTCGGCGCAGGGACAACTAATGAAAAACTGTTTTTT.

The V and J genes are TRBV6-8 and TRBJ2-7; the match to TRBD2 covers 7 bases. The junction had 15 bases not matched to a gene; V was cut back by 7 bases and J by 0 bases. Per germline, CDR1 MNHGY and CDR2 SAAAGT. The CDR3 consists of 17 residues. In nucleotides, the CDR3 is TGTGCCAGCATCTCTACGGGGGAGGGACCAAGCTCCTACGAGCAGTACTTC. Its protein product is CASISTGEGPSSYEQYF.

The CDR3 reads CASTFQESFYGYTF. CDR3 nucleotide sequence: TGTGCCAGCACCTTCCAGGAGTCCTTCTATGGCTACACCTTC. The V and J genes are TRBV6-1 and TRBJ1-2; D gene uncertain. V lost 7 bases, J lost 4 bases, and 16 bases lay in between. Per germline, CDR1 MNHNS and CDR2 SASEGT. CDR3 size: 14 residues.

The chain recombines TRBV9 with TRBJ2-3; TRBD2 matches at 8 bases. Trimming removed 2 bases from V and 0 bases from J; junction bases left unmatched: 17. The germline CDR1 and CDR2 sequences are SGDLS and YYNGEE. This CDR3 has 20 amino acids. The CDR3 coding sequence is TGTGCCAGCAGCGTTTCCCCTAAGGGGGGAGGGACTAGTAGCACAGATACGCAGTATTTT. Encoded protein: CASSVSPKGGGTSSTDTQYF.

CDR3 in amino acids: CAIRTGLTYEQYF. Written as DNA, the CDR3 is TGTGCCATCAGGACGGGCCTTACCTACGAGCAGTACTTC. J is TRBJ2-7 and V is TRBV10-3; D is unclear. Germline V gives CDR1 ENHRY, CDR2 SYGVKD. The CDR3 is 13 amino acids. Deletions cut 6 bases from V and 2 bases from J, with 11 bases between.

The CDR3 protein is CASSPDPAGPSYEQYF. The CDR3 nucleotides read TGTGCCAGCAGTCCAGATCCGGCTGGACCCTCCTACGAGCAGTACTTC. The chain has TRBV27 and TRBJ2-7; D ambiguous. Germline V gene sequence: CDR1 MNHEY, CDR2 SMNVEV (reference sequence). V was cut by 5 bases and J by 0 bases, with 17 bases left in between. CDR3 size: 16 residues.

By share of the sample, this clone is large. The CDR3 DNA is TGTGCCAGCAGTGCCCCCGGGACAGGGGGTTTCGGCTATGGCTACACCTTC. Encoded protein: CASSAPGTGGFGYGYTF. This chain uses TRBV2 with TRBJ1-2; 11 bases map to TRBD1. The CDR3 is 17 residues long. Germline V gene lookup returns CDR1 SNHLY and CDR2 FYNNEI. V lost 4 bases to trimming and J lost 4 bases; unmatched junction nucleotides: 11.

Details on this clone: A read error may produce the germline difference seen at one junction end. The genes are TRBV27 and TRBJ2-3, with D unresolved. The length of the CDR3 is 14 residues. CDR1 MNHEY and CDR2 SMNVEV come from the germline V gene (reference sequence). The CDR3 region has the DNA TGTACCAGCCAGTTTACAGCCGGCCCAGATACGCAGTATTTT. It specifies CTSQFTAGPDTQYF.

The rearrangement links TRBV9 to TRBJ1-6, with 7 bases fitting TRBD1. The CDR3 totals 16 residues. The germline gives CDR1 SGDLS, CDR2 YYNGEE. The trim removed 0 bases at V and 7 bases at J, leaving 7 bases unmatched. The CDR3 DNA sequence: TGTGCCAGCAGCGTAGGGCGCGCAGGGGGAAATTCACCCCTCCACTTT. Protein: CASSVGRAGGNSPLHF.

The chain combines TRBV9 with TRBJ1-2; TRBD1 might be the D (6 bases). The CDR3 totals 15 residues. CDR1 SGDLS and CDR2 YYNGEE come from the germline V gene. The V end was cut by 7 bases, the J end by 0 bases, with 16 bases between. CDR3 sequence reads: CASSGGPVANYGYTF. The CDR3 bases are TGTGCCAGCTCCGGGGGCCCCGTGGCTAACTATGGCTACACCTTC.

The chain carries TRBV4-3 and TRBJ2-7, with a tentative D call TRBD1 (5 bases). This CDR3 has 13 amino acids. Trimming removed 3 bases from V and 4 bases from J, with 10 bases in between. Germline loops: CDR1 LGHNA, CDR2 YSLEER. The CDR3 here is CASSQSQGYEQYF. CDR3 coding DNA: TGCGCCAGCAGCCAGTCTCAGGGTTACGAGCAGTACTTC.

The chain links TRBV7-9 to TRBJ2-7, with 7 nucleotides matching TRBD1. Germline CDR1 SEHNR, CDR2 FQNEAQ (reference sequence). The CDR3 sequence is 15 residues long. The V and J ends lost 0 bases and 3 bases, in that order; junction bases with no gene match: 5. The CDR3 loop reads CASSLALGQSYEQYF. In DNA, the CDR3 is TGTGCCAGCAGCTTAGCGTTGGGACAGAGCTACGAGCAGTACTTC.

V and J are TRBV4-1 and TRBJ2-1; the D gene is possibly TRBD2 (5 bases). Trimming removed 4 bases at V and 8 bases at J, with 15 bases between. CDR1 is MGHRA, CDR2 YSYEKL, per germline. The CDR3 length is 14 residues. For the CDR3, the DNA is TGCGCCAGCAGCCCCGGACCCCTGGAGGATGAGCAGTTCTTC. Translated: CASSPGPLEDEQFF.

The rearrangement joins TRBV7-9 to TRBJ1-4; 9 bases map to TRBD1. The trim removed 5 bases at V and 8 bases at J, leaving 6 bases unmatched. The CDR3 sequence is 14 residues long. Germline V gives CDR1 SEHNR, CDR2 FQNEAQ (reference sequence). The CDR3 nucleotides are TGTGCCAGCAGCACCGGGACAGGGAAGGAAAAACTGTTTTTT. Its translation: CASSTGTGKEKLFF. Using reference TRBV7-9 and TRBJ1-4 for the parts outside the CDR3, the full variable domain is DTGVSQNPRHKITKRGQNVTFRCDPISEHNRLYWYRQTLGQGPEFLTYFQNEAQLEKSRLLSDRFSAERPKGSFSTLEIQRTEQGDSAMYLCASSTGTGKEKLFFGSGTQLSVL.